This T cell receptor beta chain was documented in a study of blood T cell repertoires in COVID-19. The wider study: The samples span acute and convalescent COVID-19 from the United States, Italy and Spain. In each case, the material was cDNA or gDNA derived from T cells, B-cell-depleted T cells, or PBMCs.

Original handling: Amplified reference gene primers provided the basis for estimating nucleated cell counts. Profiled with immunoSEQ multiplex PCR; TCRdb holds only in-frame clones, not every one. The DNA was the basis for D and trimming; V, J and clone size are from that table. The repertoire holds roughly 93,000 clones, with 89% as singletons. The sequence was obtained from a man in his fifties with acute or convalescent COVID-19. Sample: peripheral blood.

CDR3 in amino acids: CASSLVRGAAGELFF. CDR3 DNA: TGTGCCAGCAGCTTAGTGCGGGGGGCCGCCGGGGAGCTGTTTTTT. This rearrangement joins TRBV11-2 to TRBJ2-2, with 8 bases aligning to TRBD2. Germline V lookup: CDR1 SGHAT, CDR2 FQNNGV. The CDR3 sequence is 15 residues long. J lost 6 bases, V lost 1 base, and 4 bases had no gene match.